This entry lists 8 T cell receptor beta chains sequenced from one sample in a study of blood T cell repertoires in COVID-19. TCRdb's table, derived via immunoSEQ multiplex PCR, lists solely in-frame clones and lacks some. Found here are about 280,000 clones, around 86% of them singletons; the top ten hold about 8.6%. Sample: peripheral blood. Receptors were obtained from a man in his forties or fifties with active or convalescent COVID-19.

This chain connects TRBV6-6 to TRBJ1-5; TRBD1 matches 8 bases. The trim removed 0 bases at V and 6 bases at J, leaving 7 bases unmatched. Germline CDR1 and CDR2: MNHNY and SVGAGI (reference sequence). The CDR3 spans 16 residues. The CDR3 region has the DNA TGTGCCAGCAGTTACTCGAGTCAGGGGGCAGGTCAGCCCCAGCATTTT. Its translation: CASSYSSQGAGQPQHF.

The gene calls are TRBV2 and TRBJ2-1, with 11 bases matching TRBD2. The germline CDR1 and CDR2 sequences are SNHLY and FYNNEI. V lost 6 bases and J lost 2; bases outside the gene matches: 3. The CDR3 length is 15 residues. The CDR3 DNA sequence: TGTGCCAGCAGGCAACTAGCGGGAGCCTACAATGAGCAGTTCTTC. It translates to CASRQLAGAYNEQFF.

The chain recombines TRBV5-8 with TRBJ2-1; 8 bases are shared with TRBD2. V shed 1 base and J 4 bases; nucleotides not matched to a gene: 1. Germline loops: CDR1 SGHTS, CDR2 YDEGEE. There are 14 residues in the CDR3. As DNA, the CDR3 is TGTGCCAGCAGCTTGACTAGCGGTTACAATGAGCAGTTCTTC. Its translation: CASSLTSGYNEQFF.

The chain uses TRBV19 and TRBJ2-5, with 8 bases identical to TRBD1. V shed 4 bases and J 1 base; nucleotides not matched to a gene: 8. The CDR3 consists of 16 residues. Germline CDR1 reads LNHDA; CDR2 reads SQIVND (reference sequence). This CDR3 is CASSKNRGKSQETQYF. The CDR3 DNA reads TGTGCCAGTAGTAAGAACAGGGGGAAGAGCCAAGAGACCCAGTACTTC.

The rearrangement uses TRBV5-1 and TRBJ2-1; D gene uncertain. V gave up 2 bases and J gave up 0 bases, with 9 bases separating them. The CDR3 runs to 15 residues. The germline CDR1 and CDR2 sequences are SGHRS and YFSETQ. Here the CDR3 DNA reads TGCGCCAGCAGCTTTGAGACGGGCTCCTACAATGAGCAGTTCTTC. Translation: CASSFETGSYNEQFF.

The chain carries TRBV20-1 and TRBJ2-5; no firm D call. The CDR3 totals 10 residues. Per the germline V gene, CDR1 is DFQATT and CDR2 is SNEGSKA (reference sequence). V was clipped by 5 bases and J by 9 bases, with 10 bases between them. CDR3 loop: CSAYGEAQYF. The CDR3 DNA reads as TGCAGTGCTTACGGTGAGGCCCAGTACTTC.

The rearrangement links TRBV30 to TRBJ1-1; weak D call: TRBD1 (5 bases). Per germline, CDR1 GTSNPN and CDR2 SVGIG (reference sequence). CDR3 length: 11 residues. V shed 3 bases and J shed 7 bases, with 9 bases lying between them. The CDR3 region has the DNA TGTGCCTGGAGCATTAGGGGTGAAGCTTTCTTT. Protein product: CAWSIRGEAFF. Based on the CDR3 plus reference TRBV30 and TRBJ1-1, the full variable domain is SQTIHQWPATLVQPVGSPLSLECTVEGTSNPNLYWYRQAAGRGLQLLFYSVGIGQISSEVPQNLSASRPQDRQFILSSKKLLLSDSGFYLCAWSIRGEAFFGQGTRLTVV.

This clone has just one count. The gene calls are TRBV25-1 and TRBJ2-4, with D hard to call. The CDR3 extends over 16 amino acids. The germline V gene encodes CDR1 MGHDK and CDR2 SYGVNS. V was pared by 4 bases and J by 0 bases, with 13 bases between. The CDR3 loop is CASSGDWLIAKNIQYF. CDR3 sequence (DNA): TGTGCCAGCAGTGGTGATTGGCTGATAGCCAAAAACATTCAGTACTTC.